One sample yielded the 6 T cell receptor beta chains listed below, sequenced in a study of Graves' ophthalmopathy and Graves' hyperthyroidism. RNA transcripts were the source from which TCR beta CDR3 regions were amplified. In the first round, RT-PCR was carried out with HTBI primers, and a multiplex PCR formed the second round. TCRdb passed the multiplex PCR reads through MiXCR, listing each CDR3 protein once. This sample has more than 300,000 distinct CDR3 sequences, with roughly a sixth found just once. What was sequenced was peripheral blood. All receptors derive from an adult woman with stable Graves' hyperthyroidism.

This clonotype was seen repeatedly, ten times or more. The V and J genes are TRBV28 and TRBJ2-2; 10 bases map to TRBD2. The V gene end was trimmed by 7 bases and the J gene end by 4 bases; junction bases not matched to a gene: 15. The CDR3 is made up of 18 amino acids. Germline V CDR1 and CDR2: MDHEN, SYDVKM. The chain's CDR3 is CASTPWSGRAVGTGELFF. In nucleotides, the CDR3 is TGTGCCAGCACCCCGTGGAGCGGGAGGGCCGTAGGCACCGGGGAGCTGTTTTTT.

V is TRBV3-1 and J is TRBJ2-7, with D unresolved. This CDR3 has 14 residues. V shed 0 bases and J shed 3 bases, with 9 bases lying between them. CDR1 and CDR2 from the germline V gene are LGHDT and YNNKEL (reference sequence). DNA for the CDR3: TGTGCCAGCAGCCAAGAGTGGCCCAACTACGAGCAGTACTTC. Its translation: CASSQEWPNYEQYF.

V gene TRBV19 combines with J gene TRBJ1-6, with D tentatively TRBD1 (5 bases). This CDR3 region has 16 residues. Germline-derived CDR1 and CDR2 are LNHDA and SQIVND (reference sequence). Deletions cut 6 bases from V and 4 bases from J, with 16 bases between. CDR3 sequence reads: CASSLGTRKYNSPLHF. The CDR3 bases are TGTGCCAGTAGCCTCGGGACCAGAAAGTATAATTCACCCCTCCACTTT.

The chain recombines TRBV10-3 with TRBJ1-5; D unresolved. In germline, CDR1 is ENHRY, CDR2 SYGVKD. The CDR3 has 16 residues. V lost 4 bases and J lost 0, with 13 bases in between. In DNA form, the CDR3 reads TGTGCCATCAGTGCTGGGTTCGGGGATAGCAATCAGCCCCAGCATTTT. It encodes CAISAGFGDSNQPQHF.

This clonotype has a count of ten or more. The chain employs TRBV28 and TRBJ2-6; D is possibly TRBD1 or TRBD2 (5 bases each). Looked up from germline, CDR1 is MDHEN and CDR2 is SYDVKM. CDR3 size: 18 residues. Trimming stripped 3 bases from V and 0 bases from J, with 15 bases between. CDR3 nucleotides: TGTGCCAGCAGTTTTGGGACGTATTTTGACTCTGGGGCCAACGTCCTGACTTTC. Its translation: CASSFGTYFDSGANVLTF.

This clonotype was detected many times. The rearrangement uses TRBV24-1 and TRBJ2-2; D may be TRBD2 (5 bases). This CDR3 region has 18 residues. From germline, CDR1 is KGHDR and CDR2 SFDVKD. V was cut by 2 bases and J by 0 bases, with 15 bases left in between. DNA of the CDR3: TGTGCCACCAGTGATTCGGTCCATCGGCGGGCGAACACCGGGGAGCTGTTTTTT. Its protein product is CATSDSVHRRANTGELFF.